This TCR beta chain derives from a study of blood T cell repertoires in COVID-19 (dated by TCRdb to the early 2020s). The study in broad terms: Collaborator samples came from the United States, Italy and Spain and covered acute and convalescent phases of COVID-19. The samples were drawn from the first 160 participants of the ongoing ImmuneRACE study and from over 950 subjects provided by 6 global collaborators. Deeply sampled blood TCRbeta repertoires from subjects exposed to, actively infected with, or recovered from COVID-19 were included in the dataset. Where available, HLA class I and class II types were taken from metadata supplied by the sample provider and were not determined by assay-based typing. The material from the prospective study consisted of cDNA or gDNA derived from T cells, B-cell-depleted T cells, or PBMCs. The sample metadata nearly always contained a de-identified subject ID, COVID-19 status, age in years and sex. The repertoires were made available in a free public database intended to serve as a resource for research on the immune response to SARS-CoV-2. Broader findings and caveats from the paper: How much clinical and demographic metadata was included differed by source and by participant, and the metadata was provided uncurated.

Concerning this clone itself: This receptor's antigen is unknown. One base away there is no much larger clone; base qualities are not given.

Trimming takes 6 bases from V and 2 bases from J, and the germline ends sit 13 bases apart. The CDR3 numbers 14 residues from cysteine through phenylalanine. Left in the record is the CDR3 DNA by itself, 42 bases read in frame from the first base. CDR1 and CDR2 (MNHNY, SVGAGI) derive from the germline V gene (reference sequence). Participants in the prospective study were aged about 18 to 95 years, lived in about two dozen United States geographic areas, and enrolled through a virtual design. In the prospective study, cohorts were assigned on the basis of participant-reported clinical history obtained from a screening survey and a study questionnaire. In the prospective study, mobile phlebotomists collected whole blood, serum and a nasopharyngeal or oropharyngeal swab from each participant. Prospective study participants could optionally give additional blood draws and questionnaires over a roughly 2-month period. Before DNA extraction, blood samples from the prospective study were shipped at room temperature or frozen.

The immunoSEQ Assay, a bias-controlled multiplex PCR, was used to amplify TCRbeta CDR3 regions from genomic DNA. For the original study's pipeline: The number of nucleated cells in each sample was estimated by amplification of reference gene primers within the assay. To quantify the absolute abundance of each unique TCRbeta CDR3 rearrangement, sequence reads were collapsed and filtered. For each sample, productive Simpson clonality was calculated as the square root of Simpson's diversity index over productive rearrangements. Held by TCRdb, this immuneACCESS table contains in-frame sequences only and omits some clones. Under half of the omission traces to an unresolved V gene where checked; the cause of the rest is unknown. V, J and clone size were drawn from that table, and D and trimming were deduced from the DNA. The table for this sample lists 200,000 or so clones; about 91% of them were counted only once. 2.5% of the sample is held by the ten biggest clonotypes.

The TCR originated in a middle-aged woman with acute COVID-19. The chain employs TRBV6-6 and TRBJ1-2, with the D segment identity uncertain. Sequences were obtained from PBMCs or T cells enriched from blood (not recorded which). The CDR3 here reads CASSAGGGNYGYTF. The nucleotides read TGTGCCAGCAGCGCAGGTGGTGGCAACTATGGCTACACCTTC.